These 2 T cell receptor beta chains were all obtained from the same sample, sequenced in a study of long-term antiretroviral therapy in people with HIV. Version v3.0 of the immunoSEQ assay ran at survey level. Produced via immunoSEQ multiplex PCR; TCRdb's table is partial and in-frame only. The sample lists some 17,000 clones, approximately 82% seen once, with over 7.5% in the top ten. Sequenced material: unsorted PBMCs, taken 0.3 years before starting antiretroviral therapy. These receptor sequences come from a man aged 45-65 years with HIV.

Regarding this clone: Other DNA sequences in the sample encode the same CDR3. The chain uses TRBV19 and TRBJ2-3; weak D call: TRBD1 (5 bases). Trimming took off 3 bases at V and 0 bases at J, with 10 bases between the two ends. Germline V gene lookup returns CDR1 LNHDA and CDR2 SQIVND (reference sequence). The CDR3 is made up of 15 amino acids. The CDR3 protein is CASSIDRKSTDTQYF. As DNA, the CDR3 is TGTGCCAGTAGTATCGACAGAAAAAGCACAGATACGCAGTATTTT.

V gene TRBV19 combines with J gene TRBJ2-5, with 7 bases aligning to TRBD1. CDR3 length equals 14 residues. The J segment lost 5 bases and the V segment lost 5 bases, leaving 8 bases of the junction unmatched. Germline-derived CDR1 and CDR2 are LNHDA and SQIVND (reference sequence). The CDR3 protein is CASSAGTDIETQYF. CDR3 nucleotides: TGTGCCAGTAGTGCCGGGACAGATATTGAGACCCAGTACTTC.